In its sample, the clone carrying this TCR beta chain was seen once. Authors' analysis steps: Reference gene primer amplification yielded estimated nucleated cell counts. Clones were sequenced by immunoSEQ multiplex PCR, and TCRdb holds only the in-frame ones, with some missing. The V and J calls and the clone size are those of that table, but D and trimming were determined from the DNA. This sample has approximately 670,000 clones, with approximately 90% found just once. This sample was included in a study of blood T cell repertoires in COVID-19. Background on the study: Material from acute and convalescent COVID-19 was sourced from the United States, Italy and Spain. The cDNA or gDNA used as material had been derived from T cells, B-cell-depleted T cells, or PBMCs.

The CDR3 extends over 14 amino acids. Trimming took off 4 bases at V and 4 bases at J, with 14 bases between the two ends. The germline V gene encodes CDR1 SGHRS and CDR2 YFSETQ. The chain joins TRBV5-1 to TRBJ1-2, with D unclear. This TCR was recovered from a woman aged 18-29 years with acute or convalescent COVID-19. Material for sequencing was peripheral blood. The CDR3 here is CASSPVDKSYGYTF. Here the CDR3 DNA reads TGCGCCAGCAGCCCAGTCGACAAAAGCTATGGCTACACCTTC.